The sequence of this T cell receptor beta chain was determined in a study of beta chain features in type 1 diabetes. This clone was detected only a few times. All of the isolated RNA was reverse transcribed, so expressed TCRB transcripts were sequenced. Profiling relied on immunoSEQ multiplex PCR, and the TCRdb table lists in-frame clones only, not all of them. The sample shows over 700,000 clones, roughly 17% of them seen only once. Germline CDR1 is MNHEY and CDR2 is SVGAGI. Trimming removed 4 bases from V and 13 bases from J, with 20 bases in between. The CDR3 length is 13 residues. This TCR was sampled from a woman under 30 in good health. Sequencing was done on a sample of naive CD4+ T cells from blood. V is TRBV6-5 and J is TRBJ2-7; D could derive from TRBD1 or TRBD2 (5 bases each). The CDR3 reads CASSSGFGADLYF. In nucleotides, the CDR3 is TGTGCCAGCAGTTCGGGATTCGGGGCGGATTTATACTTC.